The source of this T cell receptor (beta chain) is a study of T cells in localized non-small cell lung cancer. Findings and limits, study-wide: Prolonged overall survival went with higher T cell density in the blood.

This CDR3 spans 14 amino acids. V was shortened by 5 bases and J by 4 bases, with 15 bases between the two germline ends. Germline CDR1 reads SGDLS; CDR2 reads YYNGEE. Sequencing was performed with immunoSEQ multiplex PCR; in TCRdb, only in-frame clones are kept and a portion is missing. The profile shows around 870 clones, 22% of them singletons. The table lists this clone with a few counts. What it binds is not known. The chain links TRBV9 to TRBJ1-1, with D perhaps TRBD1 (6 bases). This TCR was recovered from a female donor of 60 years or more with stage II squamous cell lung carcinoma. The source was lung tumor tissue, collected before any cancer treatment. This CDR3 is CASSQQGIGTEAFF. The CDR3 DNA reads as TGTGCCAGCAGTCAACAGGGTATCGGCACTGAAGCTTTCTTT. The full variable domain, completed using reference TRBV9 and TRBJ1-1, is DSGVTQTPKHLITATGQRVTLRCSPRSGDLSVYWYQQSLDQGLQFLIQYYNGEERAKGNILERFSAQQFPDLHSELNLSSLELGDSALYFCASSQQGIGTEAFFGQGTRLTVV.